Below, 8 T cell receptor beta chains from the same sample are listed, as sequenced in a study of control samples from healthy donors and cancer patients (dated by TCRdb to 2018 to 2020). Receptors were amplified or captured by the immunoSEQ multiplex PCR assay. Imported from immuneACCESS, the table was reduced by TCRdb to in-frame sequences with V and J called. These copies leave out some clones; in studies compared against another copy, an unresolved V gene accounts for under half, and the cause of the remainder is not known. The sample table shows roughly 70,000 clones, and over 90% are seen once. About 2.7% of the sample is taken by the ten largest. Specimen: blood. The receptor source for this set is a young woman in good health.

The chain carries TRBV6-5 and TRBJ1-4, with D perhaps TRBD1 (6 bases). CDR1 is MNHEY and CDR2 is SVGAGI in the germline V gene. V lost 6 bases, J lost 7 bases, and 18 bases lay in between. The CDR3 contains 15 residues. CDR3 residues: CASRRHRAAPEKLFF. The CDR3 DNA is TGTGCCAGCAGGCGGCACAGGGCCGCGCCTGAAAAACTGTTTTTT.

This chain joins TRBV3-1 (or the pseudogene TRBV3-2) and TRBJ1-2; TRBD1 matches 8 bases. The CDR3 is 16 amino acids. The V segment lost 1 base and the J segment 6 bases; nucleotides outside the gene matches: 10. CDR1 is LGHDT and CDR2 is YNNKEL in the germline V gene (reference sequence). The DNA of the CDR3 is TGTGCCAGCAGCCAAGGGACAGGGCCGGGGATCGATGGCTACACCTTC. Amino acids: CASSQGTGPGIDGYTF.

This chain joins TRBV30 and TRBJ2-3; unclear D gene. The CDR3 is 14 residues long. Per the germline V gene, CDR1 is GTSNPN and CDR2 is SVGIG (reference sequence). Trimming removed 4 bases at V and 0 bases at J, with 11 bases between. This CDR3 is CAWMRFSSTDTQYF. Here the CDR3 DNA reads TGTGCCTGGATGAGGTTTTCTAGCACAGATACGCAGTATTTT.

This chain joins TRBV7-3 and TRBJ1-6; 10 positions match TRBD1. The CDR3 consists of 14 residues. CDR1 and CDR2 (germline): SGHTA, FQGTGA. V gave up 2 bases and J gave up 11 bases; unmatched junction bases: 3. CDR3 bases: TGTGCCAGCAGCTTAGGGGGACAGGGGACACCCCTCCACTTT. Amino acid sequence: CASSLGGQGTPLHF. Combining the CDR3 with reference TRBV7-3 and TRBJ1-6 gives the whole variable domain GAGVSQTPSNKVTEKGKYVELRCDPISGHTALYWYRQSLGQGPEFLIYFQGTGAADDSGLPNDRFFAVRPEGSVSTLKIQRTERGDSAVYLCASSLGGQGTPLHFGNGTRLTVT.

The rearrangement links TRBV3-1 (or the pseudogene TRBV3-2) to TRBJ1-1; unclear D gene. Trimming took off 5 bases at V and 4 bases at J, with 17 bases between the two ends. This CDR3 contains 15 residues. In germline, CDR1 is LGHDT, CDR2 YNNKEL (reference sequence). The CDR3 reads CASSGKTGRATEAFF. CDR3 nucleotides: TGTGCCAGCAGCGGCAAGACTGGGAGGGCCACTGAAGCTTTCTTT.

The chain couples TRBV4-1 to TRBJ1-3; the D gene is possibly TRBD1 (6 bases). The V gene lost 0 bases and the J gene lost 2 bases, with 14 bases spanning the gap. The germline CDR1 and CDR2 sequences are MGHRA and YSYEKL. The CDR3 loop spans 17 amino acids. The CDR3, as DNA: TGCGCCAGCAGCCAAGATCAGACTACAGGGCCTGGAAACACCATATATTTT. This encodes CASSQDQTTGPGNTIYF.

The genes are TRBV4-1 and TRBJ2-6; D is uncertain. CDR1 and CDR2 (germline): MGHRA, YSYEKL. V was pared by 4 bases and J by 1 base, with 17 bases between. This CDR3 contains 18 residues. In DNA, the CDR3 is TGCGCCAGCAGCCCTCGACCGGTCGAAGGGTCTGGGGCCAACGTCCTGACTTTC. Its protein product is CASSPRPVEGSGANVLTF.

The V call is TRBV28, the J call TRBJ1-1; 9 nucleotides align to TRBD1. Trimming at V came to 1 base and at J to 11 bases, leaving 11 bases not matched to a gene. CDR1 and CDR2 from the germline V gene are MDHEN and SYDVKM. The length of the CDR3 is 15 residues. The CDR3 nucleotides read TGTGCCAGCAGTTTATCCGGGACAGGGATATTTTCGGCTTTCTTT. Amino acids: CASSLSGTGIFSAFF. Based on the CDR3 plus reference TRBV28 and TRBJ1-1, the full variable domain is DVKVTQSSRYLVKRTGEKVFLECVQDMDHENMFWYRQDPGLGLRLIYFSYDVKMKEKGDIPEGYSVSREKKERFSLILESASTNQTSMYLCASSLSGTGIFSAFFGQGTRLTVV.